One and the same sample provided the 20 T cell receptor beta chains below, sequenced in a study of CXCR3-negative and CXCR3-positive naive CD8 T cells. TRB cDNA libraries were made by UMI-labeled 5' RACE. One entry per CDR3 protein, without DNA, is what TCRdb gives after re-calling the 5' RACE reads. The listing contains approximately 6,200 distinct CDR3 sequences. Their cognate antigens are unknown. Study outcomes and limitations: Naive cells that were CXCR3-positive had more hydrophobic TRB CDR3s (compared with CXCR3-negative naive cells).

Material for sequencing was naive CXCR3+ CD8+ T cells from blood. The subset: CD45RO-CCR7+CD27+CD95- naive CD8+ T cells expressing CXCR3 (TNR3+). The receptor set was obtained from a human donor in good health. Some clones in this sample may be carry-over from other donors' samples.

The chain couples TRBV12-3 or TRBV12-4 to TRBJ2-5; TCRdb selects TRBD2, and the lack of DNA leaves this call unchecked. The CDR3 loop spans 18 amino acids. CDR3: CASRSTSGSFGYQETQYF.

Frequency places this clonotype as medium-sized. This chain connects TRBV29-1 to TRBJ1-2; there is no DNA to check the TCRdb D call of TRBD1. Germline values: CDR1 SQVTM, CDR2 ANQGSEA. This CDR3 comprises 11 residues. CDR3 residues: CSDATGRGYTF.

Here the CDR3 reads CASGKFGDGRDEQFF. The rearrangement links TRBV12-5 to TRBJ2-1. This CDR3 spans 15 amino acids. Germline assignment: CDR1 LGHNT and CDR2 FRNRAP.

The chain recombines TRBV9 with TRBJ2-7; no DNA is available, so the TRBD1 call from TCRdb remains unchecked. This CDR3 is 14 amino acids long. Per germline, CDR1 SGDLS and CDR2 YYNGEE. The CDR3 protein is CASTVGGSVGEQYF.

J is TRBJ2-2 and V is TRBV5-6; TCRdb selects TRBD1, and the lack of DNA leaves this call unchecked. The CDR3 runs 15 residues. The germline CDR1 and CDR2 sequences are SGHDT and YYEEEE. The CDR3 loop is CASSFETGMTGELFF.

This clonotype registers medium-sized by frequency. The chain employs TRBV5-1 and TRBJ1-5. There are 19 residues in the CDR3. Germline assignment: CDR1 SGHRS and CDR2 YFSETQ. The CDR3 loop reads CASSLAPTGYFRGNQPQHF.

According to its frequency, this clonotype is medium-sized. CDR3 in amino acids: CSVEGGNSYNEQFF. V gene TRBV29-1 combines with J gene TRBJ2-1. This CDR3 is built from 14 residues. Germline V lookup: CDR1 SQVTM, CDR2 ANQGSEA.

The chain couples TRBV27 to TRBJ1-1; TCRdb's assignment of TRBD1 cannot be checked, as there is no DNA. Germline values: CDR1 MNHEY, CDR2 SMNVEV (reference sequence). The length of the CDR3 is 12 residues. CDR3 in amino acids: CASSYGTDEAFF.

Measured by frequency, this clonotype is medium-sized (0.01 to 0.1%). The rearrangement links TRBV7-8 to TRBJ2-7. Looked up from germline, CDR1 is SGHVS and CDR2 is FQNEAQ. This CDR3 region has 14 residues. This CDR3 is CASSEDRRSYEQYF.

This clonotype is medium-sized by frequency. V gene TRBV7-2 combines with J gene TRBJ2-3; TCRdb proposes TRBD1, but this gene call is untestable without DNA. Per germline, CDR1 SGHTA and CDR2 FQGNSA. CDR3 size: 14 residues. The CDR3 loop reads CASSLRGTRDTQYF. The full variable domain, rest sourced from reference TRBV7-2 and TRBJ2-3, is GAGVSQSPSNKVTEKGKDVELRCDPISGHTALYWYRQSLGQGLEFLIYFQGNSAPDKSGLPSDRFSAERTGGSVSTLTIQRTQQEDSAVYLCASSLRGTRDTQYFGPGTRLTVL.

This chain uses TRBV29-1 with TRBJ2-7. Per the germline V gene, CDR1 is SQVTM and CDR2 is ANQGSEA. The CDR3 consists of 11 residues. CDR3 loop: CSVGDPNEQYF.

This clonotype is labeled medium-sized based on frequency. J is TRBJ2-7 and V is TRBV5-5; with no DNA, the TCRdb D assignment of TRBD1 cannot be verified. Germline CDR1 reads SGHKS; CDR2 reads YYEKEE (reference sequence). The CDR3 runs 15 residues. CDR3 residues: CASSGSSNRGYEQYF.

The CDR3 protein is CSTSPPGGYNEQFF. The chain combines TRBV29-1 with TRBJ2-1; TCRdb selects TRBD2, and the lack of DNA leaves this call unchecked. CDR1 and CDR2 from the germline V gene are SQVTM and ANQGSEA. CDR3 size: 14 residues.

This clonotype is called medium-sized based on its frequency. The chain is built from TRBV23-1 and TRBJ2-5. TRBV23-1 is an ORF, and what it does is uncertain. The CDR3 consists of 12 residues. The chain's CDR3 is CASSQSRETQYF.

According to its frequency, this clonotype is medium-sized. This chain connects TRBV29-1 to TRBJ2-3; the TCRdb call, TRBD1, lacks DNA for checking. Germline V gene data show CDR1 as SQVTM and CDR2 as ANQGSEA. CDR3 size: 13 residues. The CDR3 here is CSVDAGRPDTQYF.

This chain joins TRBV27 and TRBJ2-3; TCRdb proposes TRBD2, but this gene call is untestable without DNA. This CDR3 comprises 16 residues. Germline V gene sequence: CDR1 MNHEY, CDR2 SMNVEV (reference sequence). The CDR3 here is CASSVGTSGSGDTQYF.

CDR3 protein: CASSRAPDAEAFF. The chain joins TRBV5-1 to TRBJ1-1. The CDR3 loop spans 13 amino acids. Per the germline V gene, CDR1 is SGHRS and CDR2 is YFSETQ.

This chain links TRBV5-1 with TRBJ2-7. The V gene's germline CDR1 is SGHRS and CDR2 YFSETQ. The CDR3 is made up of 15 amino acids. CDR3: CASSLYDRSSYEQYF.

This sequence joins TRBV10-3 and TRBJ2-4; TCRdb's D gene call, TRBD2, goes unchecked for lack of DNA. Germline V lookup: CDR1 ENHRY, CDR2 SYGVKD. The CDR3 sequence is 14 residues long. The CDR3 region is CASASGGSGNIQYF.

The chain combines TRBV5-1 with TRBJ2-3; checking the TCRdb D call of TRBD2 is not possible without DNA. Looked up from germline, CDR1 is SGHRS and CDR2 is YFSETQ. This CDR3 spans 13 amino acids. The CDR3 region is CASSLGETDTQYF.